A selection of T cell receptor beta chains follows, all from one sample in a study of blood T cell repertoires in COVID-19. Using immunoSEQ multiplex PCR, the repertoire was profiled, and TCRdb retains in-frame clones only, with some absent. The repertoire holds about 200,000 clones, 70% to 90% seen once, with 2% to 2.5% in the top ten. Sequenced sample: peripheral blood. The receptors were sampled from a man aged 30-40 years who had recovered from COVID-19. Both conserved end residues are part of each CDR3. D genes are given only for firm matches. Part of the rows lack a size; the others show once, few, many or a class for expanded clones.

- | TRBJ1-3 | TRBV5-1 | - | TGCGCCAGCCAGGGAGGAGCTGGAAACACCATATATTTT | CASQGGAGNTIYF
once | TRBJ2-7 | TRBV6-5 | - | TGTGCCAGCAGTCGAACCTTCAGGGGATCCTACGAGCAGTACTTC | CASSRTFRGSYEQYF
once | TRBJ2-3 | TRBV5-1 | TRBD2 | TGCGCCAGCAGCTCCGGGGTAGCGGGGACCCCTAGCACAGATACGCAGTATTTT | CASSSGVAGTPSTDTQYF
- | TRBJ1-2 | TRBV5-1 | TRBD1 | TGCGCCAGCAGCATTGGGACAGGAGCTAACTATGGCTACACCTTC | CASSIGTGANYGYTF
- | TRBJ1-3 | TRBV7-9 | - | TGTGCCAGCAGCTTAGGATGGGACACCTCTGGAAACACCATATATTTT | CASSLGWDTSGNTIYF
- | TRBJ2-3 | TRBV10-3 | TRBD2 | TGTGCCATCAGTGATCTTACTAGCGCTGGAACAGATACGCAGTATTTT | CAISDLTSAGTDTQYF
few | TRBJ2-7 | TRBV10-2 | - | TGCGCCAGCAGCCTAACACAGGGCTACGAGCAGTACTTC | CASSLTQGYEQYF
- | TRBJ1-2 | TRBV5-1 | - | TGCGCCAGCAGCTTGGCCGGAGATGGCTACACCTTC | CASSLAGDGYTF
- | TRBJ1-1 | TRBV27 | TRBD1 | TGTGCCAGCGCCCTGTCAGGGGGCACTGAAGCTTTCTTT | CASALSGGTEAFF
many | TRBJ2-1 | TRBV5-1 | - | TGCGCCAGCAGCAATCCGGCAGGGTACAATGAGCAGTTCTTC | CASSNPAGYNEQFF
once | TRBJ1-1 | TRBV5-1 | - | TGCGCCAGCAGCTCCAGGATCATGAACACTGAAGCTTTCTTT | CASSSRIMNTEAFF
- | TRBJ1-2 | TRBV19 | - | TGTGCCAGTTCCTACGGACAGAGGAGCTATGGCTACACCTTC | CASSYGQRSYGYTF
- | TRBJ2-2 | TRBV10-1 | TRBD2 | TGCGCCAGCGGTGGTAGCGGGGGGGCAAACACCGGGGAGCTGTTTTTT | CASGGSGGANTGELFF
- | TRBJ1-2 | TRBV5-5 | - | TGTGCCAGCAGCTTCTTAAGCCAGGGGATCGGCTATGGCTACACCTTC | CASSFLSQGIGYGYTF